This T cell receptor beta chain originates from a study of blood T cells in healthy people across ages. Trimming at V came to 2 bases and at J to 5 bases, leaving 4 bases not matched to a gene. The V gene's germline CDR1 is LGHNA and CDR2 YNFKEQ. The CDR3 length is 14 residues. Overall study findings and caveats: Diversity was estimated from one million T cells, and these estimates were considered underestimates. Age showed a roughly linear inverse relationship with TCR beta diversity per million T cells.

Through a sample-barcoded 5' primer and a J-beta primer mix, a second PCR was run for 7 to 11 cycles. Every individual sample yielded 2.5 million or more paired-end reads (each containing CDR3). TCRdb fed the 5' RACE reads into MiXCR, producing one record per CDR3 protein. The data show roughly 2 million distinct CDR3 sequences, about 50% seen once. This clonotype was observed a few times. Its antigen remains unknown. Per individual sample, total RNA of at least 5 micrograms was extracted. Sequenced material: blood. The source is a woman aged 40 to 50 in good health. The chain employs TRBV4-2 and TRBJ2-3, with 7 bases fitting TRBD1. The CDR3 loop is CASSQPDREDTQYF. The CDR3 coding sequence is TGTGCCAGCAGCCAACCCGACAGGGAAGATACGCAGTATTTT.